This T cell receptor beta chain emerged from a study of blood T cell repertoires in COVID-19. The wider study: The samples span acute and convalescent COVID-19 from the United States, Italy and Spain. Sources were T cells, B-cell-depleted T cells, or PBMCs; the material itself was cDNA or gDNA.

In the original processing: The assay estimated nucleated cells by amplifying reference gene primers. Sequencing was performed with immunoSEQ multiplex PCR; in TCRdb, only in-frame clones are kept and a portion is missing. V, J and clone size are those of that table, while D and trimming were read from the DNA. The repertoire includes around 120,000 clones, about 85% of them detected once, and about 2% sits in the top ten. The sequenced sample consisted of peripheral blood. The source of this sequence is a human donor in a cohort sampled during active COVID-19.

CDR3 in DNA: TGTGCCACCAGCAGGGGTGGACAGGACGAAAAACTGTTTTTT. As protein: CATSRGGQDEKLFF. This chain uses TRBV15 with TRBJ1-4; 7 bases map to TRBD1. Germline V gene lookup returns CDR1 LNHNV and CDR2 YYDKDF (reference sequence). Losses at the gene ends were 3 bases for V and 8 bases for J; bases not matched to a gene: 6. The CDR3 sequence is 14 residues long.